The 10 T cell receptor beta chains below come from one sample, sequenced in a study of OX40 agonist ivuxolimab in advanced cancers. Profiled with immunoSEQ multiplex PCR; TCRdb holds only in-frame clones, not every one. The profile covers some 50,000 clones, with just over 85% appearing a single time and around 60% taken by the ten largest. This specimen consisted of CD4+ or CD8+ T cells sorted from blood, obtained in a trial of the OX40 agonist ivuxolimab. The receptor set was obtained from an adult with an advanced solid tumor such as melanoma, head and neck, liver or kidney cancer.

The chain carries TRBV27 and TRBJ2-1, with TRBD1 matching 9 bases. Looked up from germline, CDR1 is MNHEY and CDR2 is SMNVEV (reference sequence). Unmatched junction bases numbered 6, after V lost 5 bases and J lost 4 bases. This CDR3 comprises 15 residues. The CDR3 DNA reads as TGTGCCAGCAGTACCTTACAGGGGGCGTACAATGAGCAGTTCTTC. Protein product: CASSTLQGAYNEQFF.

This clone was observed once. J is TRBJ2-7 and V is TRBV27, with 7 bases fitting TRBD2. The CDR3 is 19 residues long. V was clipped by 2 bases and J by 3 bases; unmatched bases: 19. Germline CDR1 reads MNHEY; CDR2 reads SMNVEV (reference sequence). DNA of the CDR3: TGTGCCAGCAGTTTAAGGCCCCCGGCGGGAGATTTATTACACTACGAGCAGTACTTC. Translating gives CASSLRPPAGDLLHYEQYF.

As DNA, the CDR3 is TGTGCCAGCACCACCCTTGCGGACGAGCAGTACTTC. Amino acids: CASTTLADEQYF. The chain combines TRBV7-9 with TRBJ2-7, with unresolved D. Germline CDR1 reads SEHNR; CDR2 reads FQNEAQ (reference sequence). The ends were cut back, 7 bases at V and 5 bases at J, with 12 bases in the middle. This CDR3 is built from 12 residues.

This chain uses TRBV10-3 with TRBJ2-7; TRBD1 agrees at 8 bases. With 3 bases clipped from V and 2 bases from J, the junction kept 6 bases outside the gene matches. Per the germline V gene, CDR1 is ENHRY and CDR2 is SYGVKD. The CDR3 has 15 residues. CDR3 sequence reads: CAISEFQGQAYEQYF. CDR3 nucleotide sequence: TGTGCCATCAGTGAATTCCAGGGACAGGCCTACGAGCAGTACTTC.

This chain links TRBV29-1 with TRBJ2-1, with D perhaps TRBD1 (7 bases). Germline CDR1 reads SQVTM; CDR2 reads ANQGSEA. Trimming shortened V by 6 bases and J by 2 bases, and 17 bases separated the two germline ends. The CDR3 is made up of 15 amino acids. The CDR3 DNA reads TGCAGCGTCCGCGGGACAGACGGCGCCTACAATGAGCAGTTCTTC. As protein: CSVRGTDGAYNEQFF.

The rearrangement joins TRBV19 to TRBJ2-2; 9 bases align to TRBD2. Per germline, CDR1 LNHDA and CDR2 SQIVND (reference sequence). V dropped 6 bases and J dropped 7; count of bases not matched to a gene: 12. The CDR3 is 16 amino acids. In DNA form, the CDR3 reads TGTGCCAGTAGCCCCTCGGGACTAGCTATCGGCGGGGAGCTGTTTTTT. Protein: CASSPSGLAIGGELFF.

The chain couples TRBV11-3 to TRBJ2-1; TRBD2 agrees at 14 bases. Unmatched junction bases numbered 6, after V lost 5 bases and J lost 3 bases. The CDR3 loop spans 17 amino acids. Germline values: CDR1 SGHNT, CDR2 YENEEA. CDR3 sequence (DNA): TGTGCCAGCAGCCAAAAGGGACTAGCGGGAGTCTACAATGAGCAGTTCTTC. This encodes CASSQKGLAGVYNEQFF. The full variable domain, in which reference TRBV11-3 and TRBJ2-1 provide the parts outside the CDR3, is EAGVVQSPRYKIIEKKQPVAFWCNPISGHNTLYWYLQNLGQGPELLIRYENEEAVDDSQLPKDRFSAERLKGVDSTLKIQPAELGDSAVYLCASSQKGLAGVYNEQFFGPGTRLTVL.

The chain uses TRBV25-1 and TRBJ1-1; unclear D gene. V was shortened by 7 bases and J by 2 bases, with 17 bases between the two germline ends. This CDR3 comprises 15 residues. Germline CDR1 is MGHDK and CDR2 is SYGVNS. The CDR3 region is CASTRWGEGNTEAFF. The CDR3 DNA is TGTGCCAGCACCAGGTGGGGTGAGGGTAACACTGAAGCTTTCTTT.

The chain has TRBV7-9 and TRBJ2-1, with TRBD2 matching over 8 bases. Germline CDR1 is SEHNR and CDR2 is FQNEAQ (reference sequence). This CDR3 region has 17 residues. Germline trimming cut 5 bases from V and 0 bases from J; bases unmatched to any gene: 9. The CDR3 loop reads CASSGLSGASSYNEQFF. DNA of the CDR3: TGTGCCAGCAGCGGACTTAGCGGGGCGAGCTCCTACAATGAGCAGTTCTTC.

The rearrangement joins TRBV4-1 to TRBJ1-4, with unresolved D. This CDR3 region has 17 residues. The V end was cut by 0 bases, the J end by 3 bases, with 14 bases between. Per germline, CDR1 MGHRA and CDR2 YSYEKL. The CDR3 DNA reads as TGCGCCAGCAGCCAAGAGGGTATAACCTCTCCTAATGAAAAACTGTTTTTT. Translated, it gives CASSQEGITSPNEKLFF.